The source of this TCR beta chain is a study of T cell responses to AZD1222 COVID-19 vaccine. Clones were read by immunoSEQ multiplex PCR, and TCRdb kept only the in-frame ones, dropping some. The repertoire holds fewer than 120,000 clones, with 94% as singletons. V was clipped by 5 bases and J by 4 bases, with 20 bases between them. The CDR3 is made up of 16 amino acids. CDR1 and CDR2 from the germline V gene are SGHTA and FQGNSA. Specimen: peripheral blood, collected 28 days after the second AZD1222 dose. The clonotype originates from an adult who received the AZD1222 COVID-19 vaccine. The rearrangement uses TRBV7-2 and TRBJ1-2, with TRBD1 as a possible D gene (5 bases). CDR3 residues: CASSPVVTGSIYGYTF. The CDR3 DNA reads TGTGCCAGCAGCCCAGTTGTAACAGGCTCCATCTATGGCTACACCTTC.